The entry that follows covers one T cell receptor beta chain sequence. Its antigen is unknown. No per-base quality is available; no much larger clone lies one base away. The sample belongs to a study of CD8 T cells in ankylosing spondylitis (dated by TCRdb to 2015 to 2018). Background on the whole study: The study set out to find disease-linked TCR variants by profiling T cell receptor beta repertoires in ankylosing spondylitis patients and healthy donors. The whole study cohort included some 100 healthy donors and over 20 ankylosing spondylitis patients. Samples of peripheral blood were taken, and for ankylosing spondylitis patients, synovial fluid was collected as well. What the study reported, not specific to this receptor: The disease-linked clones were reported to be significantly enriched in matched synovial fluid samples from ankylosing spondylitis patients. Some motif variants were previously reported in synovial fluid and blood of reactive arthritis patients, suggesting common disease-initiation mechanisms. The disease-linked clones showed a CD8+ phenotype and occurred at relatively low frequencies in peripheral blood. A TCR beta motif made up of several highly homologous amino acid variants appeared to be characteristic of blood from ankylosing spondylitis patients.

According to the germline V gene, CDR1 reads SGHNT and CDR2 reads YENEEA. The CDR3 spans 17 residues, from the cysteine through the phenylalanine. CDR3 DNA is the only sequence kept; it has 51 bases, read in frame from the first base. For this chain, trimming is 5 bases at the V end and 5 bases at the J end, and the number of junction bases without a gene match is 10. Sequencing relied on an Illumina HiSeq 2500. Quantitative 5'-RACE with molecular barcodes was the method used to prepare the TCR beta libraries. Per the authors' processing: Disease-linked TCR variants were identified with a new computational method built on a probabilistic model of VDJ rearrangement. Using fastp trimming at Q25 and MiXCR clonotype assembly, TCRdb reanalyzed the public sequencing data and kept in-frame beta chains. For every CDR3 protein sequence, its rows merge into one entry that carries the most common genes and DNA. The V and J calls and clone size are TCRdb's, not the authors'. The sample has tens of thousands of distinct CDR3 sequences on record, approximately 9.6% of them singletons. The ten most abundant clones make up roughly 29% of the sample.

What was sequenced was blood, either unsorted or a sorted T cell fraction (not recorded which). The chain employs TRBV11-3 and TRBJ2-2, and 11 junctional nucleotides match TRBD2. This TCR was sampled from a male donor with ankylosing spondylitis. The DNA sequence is TGTGCCAGCAGCCTCGGACTAGCGGGCCTAGGGACCGGGGAGCTGTTTTTT. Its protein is CASSLGLAGLGTGELFF.